Listed below are T cell receptor beta chains from one sample, sequenced in a study of breast tumors, draining lymph nodes, adjacent tissues. TCRdb re-analysed the multiplex PCR reads in MiXCR, keeping a single row per CDR3 protein. The table includes approximately 190,000 distinct CDR3 sequences, around a third detected once. The specimen sequenced was axillary lymph node tissue. Source of these receptors: a female donor with breast cancer. Some clones in this sample may be carry-over from other donors' samples. CDR3s include the opening cysteine and the closing phenylalanine or tryptophan. The order of the fields is D gene, J gene, clone size, V gene, CDR3 protein, CDR3 DNA. D genes are given only for firm matches. Clone size is not always given. Where it is, it says once, few, many or a class for expanded clones.

TRBD2	TRBJ2-3	-	TRBV6-6	CASMPTAGAGADTQYF	TGTGCCAGCATGCCCACAGCGGGAGCCGGGGCAGATACGCAGTATTTT
-	TRBJ2-4	many	TRBV6-5	CASSYRDIQYF	TGTGCCAGCAGTTACAGGGACATTCAGTACTTC
-	TRBJ1-2	many	TRBV28	CASSLPGMGYGYTF	TGTGCCAGCAGTTTACCGGGGATGGGGTATGGCTACACCTTC
-	TRBJ2-5	-	TRBV5-6	CASSLARAAQETQYF	TGTGCCAGCAGCTTGGCCAGGGCGGCACAAGAGACCCAGTACTTC
TRBD2	TRBJ2-7	many	TRBV20-1	CSARRPTSGGLLDF	TGCAGTGCTAGACGACCGACTAGCGGGGGCCTCCTCGACTTC
-	TRBJ1-4	many	TRBV2	CASTGEFHEKLFF	TGTGCCAGCACAGGGGAGTTCCATGAAAAACTGTTTTTT
-	TRBJ1-5	-	TRBV28	CASSLYSYSNQPQHF	TGTGCCAGCAGTTTATATAGCTATAGCAATCAGCCCCAGCATTTT
-	TRBJ2-7	-	TRBV27	CASSESRDGAYEQYF	TGTGCCAGCAGTGAGTCCAGGGACGGGGCCTACGAGCAGTACTTC
TRBD2	TRBJ2-5	many	TRBV4-2	CASSQDRTSGRETQYF	TGTGCCAGCAGCCAAGATCGGACTAGCGGGAGAGAGACCCAGTACTTC
-	TRBJ2-1	once	TRBV29-1	CSVRWGLDEQFF	TGCAGCGTTCGTTGGGGGTTGGATGAGCAGTTCTTC
-	TRBJ2-1	many	TRBV5-1	CASSLGVEQFF	TGCGCCAGCAGCCTAGGGGTTGAGCAGTTCTTC
-	TRBJ2-2	many	TRBV3-1	CASSLGWTGELFF	TGTGCCAGCAGCCTTGGATGGACCGGGGAGCTGTTTTTT
-	TRBJ1-6	many	TRBV20-1	CSASPGVGRSPLHF	TGCAGTGCTAGTCCCGGGGTTGGGCGATCACCCCTCCACTTT
TRBD2	TRBJ2-1	-	TRBV18	CASSPPAGDFNEQFF	TGTGCCAGCTCACCACCAGCGGGAGATTTCAATGAGCAGTTCTTC
-	TRBJ1-3	-	TRBV12-3/TRBV12-4	CASRNRAISLGNTIYF	TGTGCCAGCAGAAACAGGGCTATCAGCCTTGGAAACACCATATATTTT
-	TRBJ2-3	few	TRBV6-6	CASSVEEVTDTQYF	TGTGCCAGCAGTGTTGAGGAGGTGACAGATACGCAGTATTTT
-	TRBJ2-2	many	TRBV20-1	CSASSSGAHGELFF	TGCAGTGCTAGTTCGTCAGGGGCGCACGGGGAGCTGTTTTTT
TRBD2	TRBJ2-5	-	TRBV12-3/TRBV12-4	CATALSGRNAETQYF	TGTGCCACCGCACTCAGCGGGAGGAACGCCGAGACCCAGTACTTC
-	TRBJ2-3	-	TRBV5-8	CASSLGTLTGRGDTQYF	TGTGCCAGCAGCTTGGGTACCCTCACGGGGCGGGGAGATACGCAGTATTTT
-	TRBJ2-3	many	TRBV7-2	CASSASWAGSTDTQYF	TGTGCCAGCAGCGCCTCCTGGGCCGGGAGCACAGATACGCAGTATTTT
-	TRBJ1-2	many	TRBV20-1	CSVQRRGGNGYTF	TGCAGTGTACAGAGAAGGGGGGGGAATGGCTACACCTTC
TRBD2	TRBJ2-1	many	TRBV14	CASSQVVTSGRNEQFF	TGTGCCAGCAGCCAAGTTGTGACTAGCGGGAGGAATGAGCAGTTCTTC
-	TRBJ2-6	once	TRBV13	CASSSWGANVLTF	TGTGCCAGCAGCTCCTGGGGGGCCAACGTCCTGACTTTC
-	TRBJ1-5	many	TRBV5-1	CASSSDTNQPQRF	TGCGCCAGCAGCTCTGATACGAATCAGCCCCAGCGTTTT
TRBD1	TRBJ2-7	many	TRBV20-1	CSARDQGQGALEQYF	TGCAGTGCTAGAGATCAAGGCCAGGGGGCCCTCGAGCAGTACTTC
-	TRBJ2-1	-	TRBV9	CASSSRGRDYNEPFF	TGTGCCAGCAGCTCAAGGGGGAGGGACTACAATGAGCCGTTCTTC
TRBD1	TRBJ1-6	many	TRBV19	CASSINSGGYALHF	TGTGCCAGTAGTATCAACTCAGGGGGCTACGCCCTCCACTTT
-	TRBJ2-3	many	TRBV20-1	CSASEGGDTDTQYF	TGCAGTGCTTCGGAGGGGGGGGATACAGATACGCAGTATTTT
-	TRBJ1-1	-	TRBV7-8	CASSSSGGVGTEAFF	TGTGCCAGCAGTTCGTCGGGGGGAGTAGGAACTGAAGCTTTCTTT
TRBD2	TRBJ2-5	many	TRBV5-8	CASSPSSGRAGETQYF	TGTGCCAGCTCGCCCTCTAGTGGGAGGGCCGGGGAGACCCAGTACTTC
-	TRBJ1-2	many	TRBV20-1	CSARGGGDYGYTF	TGCAGTGCTAGAGGTGGGGGGGACTATGGCTACACCTTC
TRBD2	TRBJ2-2	many	TRBV2	CASTAGRGGNTGELFF	TGTGCCAGCACTGCAGGACGCGGGGGGAACACCGGGGAGCTGTTTTTT
TRBD1	TRBJ2-7	many	TRBV18	CASSPRDRRSYEQYF	TGTGCCAGCTCGCCCAGGGACAGGCGGTCCTACGAGCAGTACTTC